Below are 24 T cell receptor beta chains sequenced from a single sample in a study of shared clonotypes between healthy human individuals. Libraries were prepared by immunoSEQ multiplex PCR; TCRdb keeps only in-frame clonotypes and omits some of them. The table has over 850,000 clones, around 82% seen once. The source material was memory CD4+ T cells from PBMCs. The subset here: CD45RA-negative fraction. These receptors all come from a man aged 18 to 30 in good health. Some clones in this sample may be carry-over from other donors' samples.

V gene TRBV28 combines with J gene TRBJ2-1; a weak D match, TRBD2 (6 bases). With 1 base removed from V and 10 bases from J, the gap between germline ends came to 8 bases. The CDR3 spans 12 residues. Germline lookup yields CDR1 MDHEN and CDR2 SYDVKM. The CDR3 region has the DNA TGTGCCAGCAGTTTATCTCGGGGGGAGCAGTTCTTC. This translates into CASSLSRGEQFF. The whole variable domain, remainder taken from reference TRBV28 and TRBJ2-1, is DVKVTQSSRYLVKRTGEKVFLECVQDMDHENMFWYRQDPGLGLRLIYFSYDVKMKEKGDIPEGYSVSREKKERFSLILESASTNQTSMYLCASSLSRGEQFFGPGTRLTVL.

V is TRBV11-2 and J is TRBJ2-7; 8 bases line up with TRBD1. The trim removed 4 bases at V and 4 bases at J, leaving 9 bases unmatched. The CDR3 sequence is 15 residues long. The germline V gene has CDR1 SGHAT and CDR2 FQNNGV. The CDR3, as DNA: TGTGCCAGCAGCTCGATTCGGGACAGGCTATACGAGCAGTACTTC. Translation gives CASSSIRDRLYEQYF.

This clone was detected only a few times. Other DNA variants within this sample encode the same CDR3. The J gene is TRBJ1-2, the V gene TRBV5-6; D is unclear. The ends were cut back, 4 bases at V and 4 bases at J, with 8 bases in the middle. The germline CDR1 and CDR2 sequences are SGHDT and YYEEEE. This CDR3 has 12 amino acids. CDR3 protein: CASSPGPYGYTF. CDR3 coding DNA: TGTGCCAGCAGCCCAGGACCCTATGGCTACACCTTC.

A remark on this clone: The sample carries other DNA sequences with the same CDR3. The J gene is TRBJ2-3, the V gene TRBV5-1; D perhaps matches TRBD1 (6 bases). The CDR3 length is 15 residues. CDR1 is SGHRS, CDR2 YFSETQ, per germline. V was cut by 1 base and J by 3 bases, with 12 bases left in between. Here the CDR3 DNA reads TGCGCCAGCAGCTTGAGCAGGGGAAGTACAGATACGCAGTATTTT. Translation: CASSLSRGSTDTQYF. The complete variable domain, with remaining parts taken from reference TRBV5-1 and TRBJ2-3, reads KAGVTQTPRYLIKTRGQQVTLSCSPISGHRSVSWYQQTPGQGLQFLFEYFSETQRNKGNFPGRFSGRQFSNSRSEMNVSTLELGDSALYLCASSLSRGSTDTQYFGPGTRLTVL.

The chain couples TRBV9 to TRBJ2-5; D gene uncertain. In germline, CDR1 is SGDLS, CDR2 YYNGEE. V lost 4 bases, J lost 1 base, and 14 bases lay in between. The CDR3 length is 15 residues. CDR3 in DNA: TGTGCCAGCAGCCCATTCCCGCAGCCCCAAGAGACCCAGTACTTC. This translates into CASSPFPQPQETQYF. Drawing the rest from reference TRBV9 and TRBJ2-5, the complete variable domain is DSGVTQTPKHLITATGQRVTLRCSPRSGDLSVYWYQQSLDQGLQFLIQYYNGEERAKGNILERFSAQQFPDLHSELNLSSLELGDSALYFCASSPFPQPQETQYFGPGTRLLVL.

To note about this clone: Distinct nucleotide sequences in the sample also encode this CDR3. The chain employs TRBV4-1 and TRBJ2-1; 7 bases are shared with TRBD1. The CDR3 is 13 residues long. With 4 bases clipped from V and 4 bases from J, the junction kept 1 base outside the gene matches. In germline, CDR1 is MGHRA, CDR2 YSYEKL. The CDR3 here is CASSPTGYNEQFF. CDR3 in DNA: TGCGCCAGCAGCCCGACAGGGTACAATGAGCAGTTCTTC.

V is TRBV18 and J is TRBJ2-7, with D possibly TRBD1 on 5 matching bases. This CDR3 contains 13 residues. Germline CDR1 reads KGHSH; CDR2 reads LQKENI. V lost 3 bases to trimming and J lost 8 bases, with 14 bases between them. The CDR3, as DNA: TGTGCCAGCTCACCGGTGTCAGGGATAAAGCAGTACTTC. As protein: CASSPVSGIKQYF.

V gene TRBV19 combines with J gene TRBJ2-7; no clear D. The V gene's germline CDR1 is LNHDA and CDR2 SQIVND (reference sequence). The CDR3 is 14 residues long. The germline V and J ends were trimmed by 5 bases and 5 bases, with 16 bases remaining between them. CDR3 in amino acids: CASSPRTILNEQYF. The CDR3 bases are TGTGCCAGTAGTCCCAGGACCATTCTCAACGAGCAGTACTTC.

The chain combines TRBV7-2 with TRBJ2-7; 9 bases are shared with TRBD2. V shed 3 bases and J 4 bases; nucleotides not matched to a gene: 7. Germline lookup yields CDR1 SGHTA and CDR2 FQGNSA. This CDR3 comprises 15 residues. CDR3 region: CASSFAGGEAYEQYF. Written as DNA, the CDR3 is TGTGCCAGCAGCTTCGCGGGAGGGGAGGCGTACGAGCAGTACTTC.

This chain connects TRBV28 to TRBJ1-3; 10 bases fit TRBD1. V dropped 2 bases and J dropped 4; count of bases not matched to a gene: 5. The CDR3 loop spans 16 amino acids. Germline CDR1 and CDR2: MDHEN and SYDVKM. The CDR3 sequence: CASSLPGTGAGNTIYF. The CDR3 nucleotides read TGTGCCAGCAGTTTACCCGGGACAGGGGCAGGAAACACCATATATTTT. The whole variable domain, remainder taken from reference TRBV28 and TRBJ1-3, is DVKVTQSSRYLVKRTGEKVFLECVQDMDHENMFWYRQDPGLGLRLIYFSYDVKMKEKGDIPEGYSVSREKKERFSLILESASTNQTSMYLCASSLPGTGAGNTIYFGEGSWLTVV.

J is TRBJ2-7 and V is TRBV5-4, with 8 bases aligning to TRBD2. CDR1 and CDR2 (germline): SGHNT, YYREEE (reference sequence). There are 15 residues in the CDR3. Unmatched junction bases numbered 13, after V lost 4 bases and J lost 7 bases. Here the CDR3 reads CASSPGTGGPWEQYF. DNA of the CDR3: TGTGCCAGCAGCCCGGGAACGGGAGGGCCGTGGGAGCAGTACTTC.

This clone came up once. The V and J genes are TRBV7-9 and TRBJ2-1, with 7 bases identical to TRBD1. V was clipped by 5 bases and J by 3 bases; unmatched bases: 4. This CDR3 comprises 14 residues. Germline-derived CDR1 and CDR2 are SEHNR and FQNEAQ (reference sequence). This CDR3 is CASSTWTGYNEQFF. As DNA, the CDR3 is TGTGCCAGCAGCACCTGGACAGGCTACAATGAGCAGTTCTTC.

The chain links TRBV28 to TRBJ2-7; the match to TRBD2 covers 13 bases. Trimming at V came to 8 bases and at J to 2 bases, leaving 6 bases not matched to a gene. The CDR3 is 15 residues long. CDR1 and CDR2 (germline): MDHEN, SYDVKM. The CDR3 here is CASEPGTSGTYEQYF. CDR3 sequence (DNA): TGTGCCAGCGAACCAGGGACTAGCGGGACCTACGAGCAGTACTTC.

The CDR3: CASSLVGLAGDLTGELFF. CDR3 sequence (DNA): TGTGCCAGCAGCTTAGTCGGGCTAGCGGGGGATCTCACCGGGGAGCTGTTTTTT. V is TRBV11-2 and J is TRBJ2-2; TRBD2 matches at 10 bases. J was trimmed by 4 bases and V by 1 base; bases with no gene match: 9. The germline V gene has CDR1 SGHAT and CDR2 FQNNGV. This CDR3 has 18 residues.

There are many counts of this clone. Other nucleotide sequences from this sample produce the same CDR3. V is TRBV28 and J is TRBJ1-1; D may be TRBD1 (5 bases). Per the germline V gene, CDR1 is MDHEN and CDR2 is SYDVKM. Trimming pared 7 bases from V and 1 base from J, leaving 10 bases between. The CDR3 has 13 amino acids. CDR3 in amino acids: CASTTGGNTEAFF. The CDR3 DNA reads as TGTGCCAGCACCACGGGGGGGAACACTGAAGCTTTCTTT.

V is TRBV6-1 and J is TRBJ2-7; D is perhaps TRBD2 (5 bases). Germline V gene data show CDR1 as MNHNS and CDR2 as SASEGT. The CDR3 spans 14 residues. V was trimmed by 4 bases and J by 4 bases, leaving 14 bases between them. CDR3 sequence reads: CASSVELAVYEQYF. The DNA of the CDR3 is TGTGCCAGCAGTGTTGAGCTAGCCGTTTACGAGCAGTACTTC.

The CDR3 DNA is TGTGCCAGCAGCGTGGTAGCGTACCGAACTAGCACAGATACGCAGTATTTT. This encodes CASSVVAYRTSTDTQYF. The V gene is TRBV7-9, the J gene TRBJ2-3; a possible D gene is TRBD2 (5 bases). The CDR3 covers 17 residues. Germline CDR1 and CDR2: SEHNR and FQNEAQ (reference sequence). V lost 5 bases, J lost 0 bases, and 18 bases lay in between.

CDR3 in DNA: TGTGCCAGCAGCCCTAATCAGGGTAACTATGGCTACACCTTC. Its translation is CASSPNQGNYGYTF. The V call is TRBV7-2, the J call TRBJ1-2; D is perhaps TRBD1 (5 bases). Germline-derived CDR1 and CDR2 are SGHTA and FQGNSA. Trimming stripped 5 bases from V and 1 base from J, with 11 bases between. The CDR3 contains 14 residues.

In the case of this clone: Possible read error: a much larger clone is one base away. This sequence joins TRBV7-9 and TRBJ2-5; D is ambiguous. V was pared by 7 bases and J by 0 bases, with 6 bases between. This CDR3 comprises 12 residues. CDR1 and CDR2 from the germline V gene are SEHNR and FQNEAQ (reference sequence). The CDR3, as DNA: TGTGCCAGCACCTGGTACCAAGAGACCCAGTACTTC. It codes for CASTWYQETQYF.

The chain employs TRBV2 and TRBJ2-1; D may be TRBD2 (5 bases). Looked up from germline, CDR1 is SNHLY and CDR2 is FYNNEI. The CDR3 is made up of 15 amino acids. Trimming removed 10 bases from V and 0 bases from J, with 16 bases in between. CDR3 sequence reads: CATESGGSSYNEQFF. In DNA form, the CDR3 reads TGTGCCACAGAATCGGGCGGGTCCTCCTACAATGAGCAGTTCTTC.

Concerning this clone itself: The same CDR3 can be traced to other DNA sequences in this sample. V is TRBV5-1 and J is TRBJ2-5; TRBD2 is a possible D gene (6 bases). The germline CDR1 and CDR2 sequences are SGHRS and YFSETQ. There are 15 residues in the CDR3. Trimming took off 0 bases at V and 1 base at J, with 10 bases between the two ends. The CDR3 sequence is CASSLAGTSQETQYF. The CDR3 DNA reads as TGCGCCAGCAGCTTGGCGGGGACTTCCCAAGAGACCCAGTACTTC. The full variable domain, its missing parts supplied by reference TRBV5-1 and TRBJ2-5, is KAGVTQTPRYLIKTRGQQVTLSCSPISGHRSVSWYQQTPGQGLQFLFEYFSETQRNKGNFPGRFSGRQFSNSRSEMNVSTLELGDSALYLCASSLAGTSQETQYFGPGTRLLVL.

The chain uses TRBV21-1 and TRBJ1-3. TRBV21-1 is termed a pseudogene. The CDR3 spans 16 residues. The CDR3 reads CASTPGPAISGNTIYF. CDR3 DNA: TGTGCCAGCACCCCCGGCCCGGCAATCTCTGGAAACACCATATATTTT.

The chain links TRBV7-8 to TRBJ2-7; no clear D gene. Germline loops: CDR1 SGHVS, CDR2 FQNEAQ. The CDR3 runs 14 residues. V was shortened by 3 bases and J by 6 bases, with 15 bases between the two germline ends. The CDR3 sequence: CASSLGVGSAEQYF. Written as DNA, the CDR3 is TGTGCCAGCAGCTTGGGTGTGGGTTCCGCCGAGCAGTACTTC.

The genes are TRBV18 and TRBJ2-7, with TRBD1 matching over 9 bases. CDR1 is KGHSH and CDR2 is LQKENI in the germline V gene. V shed 2 bases and J 6 bases; nucleotides not matched to a gene: 8. The CDR3 is 15 residues long. The CDR3 protein is CASSPGGQGLGEQYF. The CDR3 DNA follows: TGTGCCAGCTCACCAGGAGGACAGGGGCTCGGCGAGCAGTACTTC. Full variable domain (remainder filled in from reference TRBV18 and TRBJ2-7): NAGVMQNPRHLVRRRGQEARLRCSPMKGHSHVYWYRQLPEEGLKFMVYLQKENIIDESGMPKERFSAEFPKEGPSILRIQQVVRGDSAAYFCASSPGGQGLGEQYFGPGTRLTVT.